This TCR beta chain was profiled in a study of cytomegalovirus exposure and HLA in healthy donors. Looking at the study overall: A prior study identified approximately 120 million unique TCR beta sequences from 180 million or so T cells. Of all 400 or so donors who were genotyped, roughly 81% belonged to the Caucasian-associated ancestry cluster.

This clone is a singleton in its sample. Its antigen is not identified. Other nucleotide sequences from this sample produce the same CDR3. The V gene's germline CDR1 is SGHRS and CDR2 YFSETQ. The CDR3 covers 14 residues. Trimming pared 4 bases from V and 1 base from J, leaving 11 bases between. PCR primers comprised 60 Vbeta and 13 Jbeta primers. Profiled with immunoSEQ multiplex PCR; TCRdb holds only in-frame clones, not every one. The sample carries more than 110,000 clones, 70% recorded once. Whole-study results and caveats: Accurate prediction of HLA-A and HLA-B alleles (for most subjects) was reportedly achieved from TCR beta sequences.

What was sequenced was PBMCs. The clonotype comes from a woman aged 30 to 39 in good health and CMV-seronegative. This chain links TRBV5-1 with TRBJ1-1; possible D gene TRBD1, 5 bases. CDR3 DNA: TGCGCCAGCAGCACCCAAACAGGGAACACTGAAGCTTTCTTT. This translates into CASSTQTGNTEAFF.